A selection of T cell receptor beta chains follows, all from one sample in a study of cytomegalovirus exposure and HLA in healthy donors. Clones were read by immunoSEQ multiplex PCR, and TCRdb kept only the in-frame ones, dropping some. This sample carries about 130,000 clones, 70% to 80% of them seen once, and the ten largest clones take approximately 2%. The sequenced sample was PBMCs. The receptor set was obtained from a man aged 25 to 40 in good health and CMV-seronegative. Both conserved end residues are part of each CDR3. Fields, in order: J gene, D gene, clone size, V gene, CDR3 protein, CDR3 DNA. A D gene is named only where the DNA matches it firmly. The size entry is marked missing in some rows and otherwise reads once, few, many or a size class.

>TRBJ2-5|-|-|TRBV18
CASSHGEQETQYF
TGTGCCAGCTCGCACGGGGAGCAAGAGACCCAGTACTTC
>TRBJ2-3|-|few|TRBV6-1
CASSGRAADTQYF
TGTGCCAGCAGCGGGAGAGCCGCGGATACGCAGTATTTT
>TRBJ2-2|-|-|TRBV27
CASSWGTENTGELFF
TGTGCCAGCAGTTGGGGCACAGAAAACACCGGGGAGCTGTTTTTT
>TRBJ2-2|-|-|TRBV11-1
CASSLMETNTGELFF
TGTGCCAGCAGCTTAATGGAGACGAACACCGGGGAGCTGTTTTTT
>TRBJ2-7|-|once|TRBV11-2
CASSAAPRDFDTYEQYF
TGTGCCAGCAGCGCCGCCCCCCGGGACTTCGACACCTACGAGCAGTACTTC
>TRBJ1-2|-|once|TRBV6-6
CASSRDTANYGYTF
TGTGCCAGCAGTCGGGACACCGCTAACTATGGCTACACCTTC
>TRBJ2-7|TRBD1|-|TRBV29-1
CSATGALSYEQYF
TGCAGCGCCACAGGGGCGCTTTCCTACGAGCAGTACTTC
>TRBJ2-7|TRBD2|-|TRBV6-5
CASSYFASGKYEQYF
TGTGCCAGCAGTTACTTCGCTAGCGGGAAGTACGAGCAGTACTTC
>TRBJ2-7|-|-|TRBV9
CASSVARRPSYEQYF
TGTGCCAGCAGCGTAGCCCGGAGGCCCTCCTACGAGCAGTACTTC
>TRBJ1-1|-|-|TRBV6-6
CATSPQGGNTEAFF
TGTGCCACGTCTCCCCAGGGAGGGAACACTGAAGCTTTCTTT
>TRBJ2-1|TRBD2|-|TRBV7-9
CASPPSGGRDEQFF
TGTGCCAGCCCCCCCAGCGGGGGTAGGGATGAGCAGTTCTTC
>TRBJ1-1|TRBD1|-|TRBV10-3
CAISTDRGNTEAFF
TGTGCCATCAGTACCGACAGGGGAAACACTGAAGCTTTCTTT
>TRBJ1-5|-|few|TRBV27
CASRQGGQPQHF
TGTGCCAGCAGGCAGGGAGGACAGCCCCAGCATTTT
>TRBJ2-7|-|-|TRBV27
CASSPRGEAYEQYF
TGTGCCAGCAGTCCGCGGGGAGAAGCCTACGAGCAGTACTTC
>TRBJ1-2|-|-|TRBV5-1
CASSPDRFYGYTF
TGCGCCAGCAGTCCTGACAGGTTCTATGGCTACACCTTC
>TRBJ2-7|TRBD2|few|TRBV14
CASSRTSGRWGSGYEQYF
TGTGCCAGCAGCCGGACTAGCGGGAGGTGGGGGTCGGGCTACGAGCAGTACTTC
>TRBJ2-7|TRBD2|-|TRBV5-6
CASSLPSGYEQYF
TGTGCCAGCAGCTTGCCTAGCGGCTACGAGCAGTACTTC
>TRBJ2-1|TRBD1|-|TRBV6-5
CASSRSGQPYNEQFF
TGTGCCAGCAGTCGCTCGGGACAGCCGTACAATGAGCAGTTCTTC
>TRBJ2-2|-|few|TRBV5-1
CASSLVAVVNTGELFF
TGCGCCAGCAGCTTGGTTGCGGTTGTGAACACCGGGGAGCTGTTTTTT
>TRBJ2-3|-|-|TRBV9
CASSVTGGGTDTQYF
TGTGCCAGCAGCGTAACGGGCGGGGGCACAGATACGCAGTATTTT
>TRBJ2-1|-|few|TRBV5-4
CASSLTGSYNEQFF
TGTGCCAGCAGCTTGACGGGATCGTACAATGAGCAGTTCTTC
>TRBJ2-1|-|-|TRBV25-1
CASSVCGKFF
TGTGCCAGCAGTGTCTGCGGGAAGTTCTTC
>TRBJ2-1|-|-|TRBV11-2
CASSPKGFRTHSLYEQFF
TGTGCCAGCAGCCCAAAAGGCTTCCGGACACACTCTTTATATGAGCAGTTCTTC
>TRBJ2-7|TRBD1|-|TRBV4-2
CASSRDRSYEQYF
TGTGCCAGCAGCCGGGACAGGTCCTACGAGCAGTACTTC
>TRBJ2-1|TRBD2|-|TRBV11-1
CASTRLAGGQEQFF
TGTGCCAGCACGCGACTAGCGGGAGGTCAAGAGCAGTTCTTC
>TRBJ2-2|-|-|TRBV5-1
CASSTTGLTGTGELFF
TGCGCCAGCAGCACGACAGGTCTTACGGGCACCGGGGAGCTGTTTTTT